This T cell receptor beta chain was retrieved from a study of blood T cell repertoires in COVID-19. CDR3 size: 16 residues. Trimming pared 3 bases from V and 2 bases from J, leaving 17 bases between. From germline, CDR1 is MNHEY and CDR2 SMNVEV (reference sequence). The assay was immunoSEQ multiplex PCR, and TCRdb's table has in-frame clones only and misses some. This table holds roughly 160,000 clones, 79% found once. This receptor was taken from a woman aged 55-69 years with COVID-19, enrolled during active disease. The sample comprised peripheral blood. This rearrangement joins TRBV27 to TRBJ2-7, with TRBD2 as a possible D gene (5 bases). The CDR3 loop is CASSLSRTPFPYEQYF. The CDR3 coding sequence is TGTGCCAGCAGTTTGTCACGGACTCCGTTCCCCTACGAGCAGTACTTC.